What follows describes a single TCR beta chain. This clonotype was counted many times. Its target antigen remains unknown. One base away there is no much larger clone; base qualities are not given. The sample belongs to a study of blood T cells in healthy people across ages (dated by TCRdb to between 2015 and 2016). As for the study more broadly: In model experiments, roughly one uniquely barcoded TCR beta cDNA molecule per two T cells was captured by template switching. To avoid experimental bias, donors of different ages were randomly spread across the sequencing lanes. The donors were split into four age groups: young (average around 15 years), middle-aged (39), aged (roughly 65) and long-lived (roughly 86). The study analyzed two additional independent replicas of 1 million unique cDNA reads from the same blood draw for two donors, one aged 18 to 30 and one aged 80 or older. The study measured age-related changes in TCR beta repertoire diversity using deep sequencing normalized with unique cDNA molecular identifiers.

The roughly 39 donors, aged roughly 6 to 95 years, were systemically healthy Caucasian individuals from Russia. Roughly 9 milliliters of peripheral blood were drawn from each donor into EDTA-treated Vacutainer tubes. Ficoll-Paque density-gradient centrifugation was used to isolate PBMCs, with at least 7 million per sample. Total RNA, at least 6 micrograms per sample, was extracted from PBMCs with Trizol reagent. The percentages of naive CD45RAhigh/CD27high T cells were determined by flow cytometry on a PBMC aliquot from every donor. The library was built by means of 5' RACE. TCRdb records Illumina HiSeq 2500 as the sequencer. The second PCR ran for about 6 to 11 cycles and used a J-beta primer mix along with a sample-barcoded 5' primer. A template-switch 5' adaptor carrying 12 random nucleotides introduced a unique molecular identifier onto each TCR beta cDNA molecule. Each sample yielded at least 2.5 million CDR3-containing paired-end reads. First-strand cDNA synthesis was performed from all RNA using the Mint cDNA synthesis kit, with priming by a TRBC-specific oligonucleotide. All cDNA was treated with uracil-DNA glycosylase and then went through a first 18-cycle PCR with the universal primers M1SS and BC2_uni_R. In the authors' own workflow: For normalization, 1 million high-quality reads were randomly selected from each sample, with every read carrying a distinct molecular identifier. Reads with shared molecular identifiers were discarded instead of being binned into consensus sequences. MiTCR, run with a Q25 quality threshold and the strictest error-elimination algorithm, handled CDR3 identification, clonotype clustering and error correction. A nonparametric unseen species model with Euler transformation was used to estimate a lower bound on total TCR beta diversity. Through fastp at Q25 and MiXCR, TCRdb rebuilt clones from the public reads, retaining in-frame beta chains. Rows are unified per CDR3 protein, each entry keeping the most common DNA and genes. V and J calls and clone size were set by TCRdb, not the authors. Recorded for this sample are over a million distinct CDR3 sequences; under 45% of them occurred a single time. The ten largest clones take up approximately 20% of the sample.

The CDR3 has 13 amino acids, counting the end cysteine and phenylalanine. Only the CDR3 DNA stays, 39 bases, in frame from base 1. Based on the germline V gene, the CDR1 and CDR2 sequences are LGHNT and FRNRAP. V is cut by 7 bases and J by 4 bases, and the space between the germline ends is 11 bases. Study-wide conclusions, independent of this receptor: There was a strong correlation between observed TCR beta diversity and the percentage of naive T cells measured by flow cytometry. Donor CMV infection status was unknown, potentially confounding age-related changes in expanded clonotypes. Because profiling used bulk unsorted PBMCs, naive and antigen-experienced compartments could not be compared conclusively. As age increased, observed TCR beta diversity per million T cells dropped in a roughly linear way, and a significant reduction was already evident by age 40. Estimates of total diversity based on one million sequenced T cells were considered lower bounds and underestimates. Compared with the aged group, the long-lived group had more naive CD4+ T cells, fewer expanded clones and increased TCR diversity, a pattern suggesting age selection.

The V and J segments used are TRBV12-5 and TRBJ2-1, with TRBD2 tentatively as D gene (5 bases match). Material for sequencing was blood. This receptor was taken from an older woman in good health. The nucleotide sequence reads TGTGCTAGTGCACTAGAGGGATACAATGAGCAGTTCTTC. This translates into CASALEGYNEQFF.